These T cell receptor beta chains were read from a single sample in a study of blood T cells in healthy people across ages. TCRdb fed the 5' RACE reads into MiXCR, producing one record per CDR3 protein. The sample holds approximately 1.5 million distinct CDR3 sequences; 42% are singletons and the top ten take about 3.8%. The source material was blood. These TCRs come from a young woman in good health. CDR3s include the opening cysteine and the closing phenylalanine or tryptophan. A D gene is named only where the DNA matches it firmly. For some rows the clone size is stated as once, few or many, or as a class when expanded; others skip it.

TRBV2	14	TRBJ2-1	TRBD1	NA	TGTGCCAGCAGATCACAGGGGGCCTACAATGAGCAGTTCTTC	CASRSQGAYNEQFF
TRBV21-1	14	TRBJ2-7	NA	NA	TGTGCCAGCAGTCCCGAGGACAGGTCCTACGAGCAGTACTTC	CASSPEDRSYEQYF
TRBV11-2	20	TRBJ2-1	NA	NA	TGTGCCAGCAGCTCCTCGCTGAAAATTACCTTTCGAGCATCCTACAATGAGCAGTTCTTC	CASSSSLKITFRASYNEQFF
TRBV4-3	16	TRBJ2-1	NA	NA	TGCGCCAGCAGCCAAGATTTCCAGCGGACCTACAATGAGCAGTTCTTC	CASSQDFQRTYNEQFF
TRBV10-3	15	TRBJ2-3	TRBD2	NA	TGTGCCATCAGGACCCCGGGACTAGCCCTAGATACGCAGTATTTT	CAIRTPGLALDTQYF
TRBV7-9	12	TRBJ1-2	NA	NA	TGTGCCAGCAGCTTAGGAGGCAGGAGCTACACCTTC	CASSLGGRSYTF
TRBV9	15	TRBJ1-5	NA	few	TGTGCCAGCAGCCCTTGGGCCGGGAGCAATCAGCCCCAGCATTTT	CASSPWAGSNQPQHF
TRBV5-1	15	TRBJ1-1	TRBD1	few	TGCGCCAGCAGCCTCCGTACAGGGGAGGGGACTGAAGCTTTCTTT	CASSLRTGEGTEAFF
TRBV28	16	TRBJ2-3	NA	NA	TGTGCCAGCAGACCCTTAGAACCAGGCAGGACAGATACGCAGTATTTT	CASRPLEPGRTDTQYF
TRBV7-9	14	TRBJ2-5	NA	few	TGTGCCAGCGATACATCGGGACTTCAAGAGACCCAGTACTTC	CASDTSGLQETQYF
TRBV7-8	15	TRBJ2-3	TRBD2	NA	TGTGCCAGCAGCTGGAATTCGGGAGGTGCAGATACGCAGTATTTT	CASSWNSGGADTQYF
TRBV9	14	TRBJ1-1	TRBD1	NA	TGTGCCAGCAGTATGGGGGACAGCGGCACTGAAGCTTTCTTT	CASSMGDSGTEAFF
TRBV20-1	13	TRBJ1-5	NA	NA	TGCAGTGCTAGATCTGTTGGCAATCAGCCCCAGCATTTT	CSARSVGNQPQHF
TRBV2	15	TRBJ2-7	NA	NA	TGTGCCAGCGAGGGCCCTGGGACCAGCTCCTACGAGCAGTACTTC	CASEGPGTSSYEQYF
TRBV20-1	15	TRBJ2-3	NA	few	TGCAGTGCTAGAGATCCCGGGATAGGCACAGATACGCAGTATTTT	CSARDPGIGTDTQYF
TRBV20-1	13	TRBJ1-5	NA	NA	TGCAGTGCTAGATCAGGGCCCAATCAGCCCCAGCATTTT	CSARSGPNQPQHF
TRBV6-6	15	TRBJ1-6	NA	NA	TGTGCCAGGTTCCTTCGGACGCCGGGTAATTCACCCCTCCACTTT	CARFLRTPGNSPLHF
TRBV9	17	TRBJ2-5	NA	few	TGTGCCAGCAGCCACCCCGGCGGACTTGCGGGGAAAGAGACCCAGTACTTC	CASSHPGGLAGKETQYF
TRBV27	15	TRBJ2-5	NA	NA	TGTGCCAGCAGAGTTTTGGATGGGACACCTCAGACCCAGTACTTC	CASRVLDGTPQTQYF
TRBV29-1	15	TRBJ1-2	NA	NA	TGCAGCGTTGAGGTACAGGAGACAGCTAACGATGGCTACACCTTC	CSVEVQETANDGYTF
TRBV20-1	16	TRBJ2-5	TRBD1	few	TGCAGTGCTTCTATTAATAGAGGGGGCGCGAAAGAGACCCAGTACTTC	CSASINRGGAKETQYF
TRBV29-1	16	TRBJ2-7	NA	NA	TGCAGCTTTTCACCACCCGGGACACCCGTCTACAATGAGCAGTACTTC	CSFSPPGTPVYNEQYF
TRBV7-2	15	TRBJ1-2	NA	NA	TGTGCCAGCAGCTTAGCGCTAGGGTTAAACTATGGCTACACCTTC	CASSLALGLNYGYTF
TRBV29-1	13	TRBJ2-5	TRBD2	few	TGCAGCGTTGGGCCGGGGGGTTACAATGAGCAGTACTTC	CSVGPGGYNEQYF
TRBV6-1	14	TRBJ2-7	TRBD2	few	TGTGCCAGCAGTGAGTCGGGGGGGCACCACGAGCAGTACTTC	CASSESGGHHEQYF
TRBV19	18	TRBJ2-1	NA	NA	TGTGCCAGTATTAACGGGTCGTCAGGGCGGGTCTCCTACAATGAGCAGTTCTTC	CASINGSSGRVSYNEQFF
TRBV3-1	14	TRBJ2-7	TRBD1	few	TGTGCCAGCAGTCATCGGGACAGCTACAATGAGCAGTACTTC	CASSHRDSYNEQYF
TRBV20-1	12	TRBJ2-7	NA	NA	TGCAGTGTTAGACCCGGCTTGGGCGAGCAGTACTTC	CSVRPGLGEQYF
TRBV12-3/TRBV12-4	15	TRBJ2-2	NA	NA	TGTGCCAGCAGTTTCGGCCAATTGGGCACCGGGGAGCTGTTTTTT	CASSFGQLGTGELFF
TRBV9	13	TRBJ1-2	NA	NA	TGTGCCAGCAGCGTACCAGGGGCCTATGGCTACACCTTC	CASSVPGAYGYTF
TRBV24-1	15	TRBJ1-2	NA	NA	TGTGCCACCAGTGAGCTTGCGGGATTCCGCGGTGGCTACACCTTC	CATSELAGFRGGYTF
TRBV13	16	TRBJ2-1	TRBD2	NA	TGTGCCAGCAGTAATAGCGGGGAGAGCTCCTACAATGAGCAGTTCTTC	CASSNSGESSYNEQFF
TRBV5-6	12	TRBJ1-1	NA	few	TGTGCCAGCAGCTATACGACAGTAGAAGCTTTCTTT	CASSYTTVEAFF
TRBV7-2	12	TRBJ2-3	NA	many	TGTGCCAGCAGCCAGAACACAGATACGCAGTATTTT	CASSQNTDTQYF
TRBV6-2/TRBV6-3	16	TRBJ2-7	TRBD1	NA	TGTGCCAGCAGTTACTCAAGACAGGGACATAACTACGAGCAGTACTTC	CASSYSRQGHNYEQYF
TRBV5-1	13	TRBJ2-7	NA	NA	TGCGCCAGCAGCTTGGAGCGGTATTACAAGCAGTACTTC	CASSLERYYKQYF
TRBV7-2	11	TRBJ2-5	NA	few	TGTGCCAGCAGCATTGGTGATGAGCAGTACTTC	CASSIGDEQYF
TRBV6-1	11	TRBJ1-1	NA	NA	TGTGTCGGCTTGAAGAACACTGAAGCTTTCTTT	CVGLKNTEAFF